The clone carrying this TCR beta chain was seen a handful of times. Its target is unknown. Trimming shortened V by 7 bases and J by 3 bases, and 17 bases separated the two germline ends. The CDR3 loop spans 14 amino acids. Germline loops: CDR1 SQVTM, CDR2 ANQGSEA. The source of the sample is a study of CD8 T cells in ankylosing spondylitis. Study-level findings and limits: Blood of patients with ankylosing spondylitis appeared to be characterized by a TCR beta motif of eight highly homologous variants. From matched ankylosing spondylitis synovial fluid, disease-linked clones were reportedly recovered at significantly enriched levels.

MiXCR, run by TCRdb on the 5' RACE reads, gives a single entry per CDR3 protein. The sample yields over 110,000 distinct CDR3 sequences, 6.5% to 8.5% seen once. The chain carries TRBV29-1 and TRBJ2-3; weak D call: TRBD1 (6 bases). This clonotype was sampled from a male donor with ankylosing spondylitis. Sample: synovial fluid, either unsorted or a sorted T cell fraction (not recorded which). The CDR3, as DNA: TGCAGCGCCGTGAATGGGGGCCGGACAGATACGCAGTATTTT. It codes for CSAVNGGRTDTQYF.